What follows describes a single TCR beta chain. Antigen: not known. This entry is derived from a study of CD8 T cells in Susac syndrome. Study at large: Patients with Susac syndrome were therapy-naive, treated with corticosteroids, or treated with intravenous immunoglobulin alone when blood was collected.

The RNA, 0.5 to 1 ug, was put through reverse transcription using random hexamers. Multiplex PCR with immunoSEQ amplified the TCR beta CDR3 across 54 Vbeta and 13 Jbeta. Each CDR3 protein is one row after TCRdb ran MiXCR on the immunoSEQ multiplex PCR reads. The top ten clones hold 0.15% to 0.2% of a sample with a few hundred thousand distinct CDR3 sequences, 94% of them seen once. Germline loops: CDR1 SGDLS, CDR2 YYNGEE. Trimming shortened V by 3 bases and J by 3 bases, and 10 bases separated the two germline ends. This CDR3 has 13 amino acids. Study observations and caveats: Individuals included in the TCR sequencing and HLA analysis were acknowledged by the study to be relatively few in number.

The specimen was CD4+ T cells from PBMCs. The sequence came from a human donor with Susac syndrome. The rearrangement joins TRBV9 to TRBJ2-7, with D uncertain. The CDR3 DNA reads as TGTGCCAGCAGCGCCGAGGCTTTCTACGAGCAGTACTTC. It encodes CASSAEAFYEQYF.